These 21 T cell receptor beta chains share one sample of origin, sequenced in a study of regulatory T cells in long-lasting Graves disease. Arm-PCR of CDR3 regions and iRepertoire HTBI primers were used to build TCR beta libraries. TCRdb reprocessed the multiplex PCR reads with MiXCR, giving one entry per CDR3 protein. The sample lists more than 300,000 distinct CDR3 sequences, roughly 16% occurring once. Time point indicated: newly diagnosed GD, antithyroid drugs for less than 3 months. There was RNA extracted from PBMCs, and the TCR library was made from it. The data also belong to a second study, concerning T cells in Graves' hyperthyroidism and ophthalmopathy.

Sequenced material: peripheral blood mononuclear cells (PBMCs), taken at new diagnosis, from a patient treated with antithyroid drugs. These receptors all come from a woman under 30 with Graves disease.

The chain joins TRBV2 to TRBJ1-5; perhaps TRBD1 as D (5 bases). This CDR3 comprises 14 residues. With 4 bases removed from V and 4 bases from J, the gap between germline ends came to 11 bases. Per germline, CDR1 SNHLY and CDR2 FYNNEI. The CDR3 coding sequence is TGTGCCAGCAGTGTATCAGGGTTTAATCAGCCCCAGCATTTT. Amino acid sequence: CASSVSGFNQPQHF.

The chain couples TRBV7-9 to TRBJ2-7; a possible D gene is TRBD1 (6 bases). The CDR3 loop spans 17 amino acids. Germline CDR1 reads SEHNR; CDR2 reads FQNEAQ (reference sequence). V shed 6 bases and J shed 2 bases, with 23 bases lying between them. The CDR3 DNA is TGTGCCAGCAGTTCTCTTCCCGGGACACCAGGTACCTACGAGCAGTACTTC. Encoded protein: CASSSLPGTPGTYEQYF.

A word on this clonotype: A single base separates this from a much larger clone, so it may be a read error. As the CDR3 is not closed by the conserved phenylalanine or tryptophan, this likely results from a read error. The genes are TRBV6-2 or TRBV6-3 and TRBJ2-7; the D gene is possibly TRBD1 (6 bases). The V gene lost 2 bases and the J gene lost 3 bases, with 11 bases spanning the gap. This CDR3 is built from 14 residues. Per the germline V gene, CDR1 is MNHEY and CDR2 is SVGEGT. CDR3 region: CASSYGGQSYEQYL. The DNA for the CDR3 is TGTGCCAGCAGTTACGGGGGCCAGAGCTACGAGCAGTACCTC.

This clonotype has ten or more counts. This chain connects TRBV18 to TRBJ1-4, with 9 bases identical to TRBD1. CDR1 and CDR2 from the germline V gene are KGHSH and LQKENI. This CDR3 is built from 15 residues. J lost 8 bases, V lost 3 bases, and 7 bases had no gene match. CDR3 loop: CASSPRDREGEKLFF. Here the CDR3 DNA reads TGTGCCAGCTCACCGAGGGACAGGGAGGGCGAAAAACTGTTTTTT.

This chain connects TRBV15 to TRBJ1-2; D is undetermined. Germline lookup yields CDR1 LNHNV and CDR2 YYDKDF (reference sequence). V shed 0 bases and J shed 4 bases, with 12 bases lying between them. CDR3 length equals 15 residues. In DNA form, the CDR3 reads TGTGCCACCAGCAGAGATTACGAGGATACCTATGGCTACACCTTC. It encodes CATSRDYEDTYGYTF.

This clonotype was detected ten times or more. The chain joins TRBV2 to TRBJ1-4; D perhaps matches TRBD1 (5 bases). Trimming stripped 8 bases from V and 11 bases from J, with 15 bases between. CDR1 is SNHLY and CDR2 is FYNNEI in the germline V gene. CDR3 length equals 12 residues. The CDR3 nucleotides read TGTGCCAGCGGCCGGGACGGCCGCAAACTGTTTTTT. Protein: CASGRDGRKLFF.

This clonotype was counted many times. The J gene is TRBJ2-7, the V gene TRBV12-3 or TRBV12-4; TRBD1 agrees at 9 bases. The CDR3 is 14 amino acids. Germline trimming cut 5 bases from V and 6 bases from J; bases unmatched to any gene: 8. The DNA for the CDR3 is TGTGCCAGCAGTAGGGACAGGGTTTTCCCCGAGCAGTACTTC. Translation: CASSRDRVFPEQYF.

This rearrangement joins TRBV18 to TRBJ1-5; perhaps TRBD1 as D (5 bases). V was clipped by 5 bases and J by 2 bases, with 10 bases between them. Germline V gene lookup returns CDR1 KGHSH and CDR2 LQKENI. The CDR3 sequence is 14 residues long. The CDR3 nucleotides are TGTGCCAGCTCAACGACAGCCGGCAATCAGCCCCAGCATTTT. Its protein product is CASSTTAGNQPQHF.

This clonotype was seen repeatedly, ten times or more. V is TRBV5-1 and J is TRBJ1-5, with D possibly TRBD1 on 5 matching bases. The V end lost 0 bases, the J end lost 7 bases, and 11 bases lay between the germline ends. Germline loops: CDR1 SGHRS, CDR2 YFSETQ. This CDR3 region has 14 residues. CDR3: CASSLGGPGQPQHF. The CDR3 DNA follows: TGCGCCAGCAGCTTGGGGGGTCCAGGGCAGCCCCAGCATTTT.

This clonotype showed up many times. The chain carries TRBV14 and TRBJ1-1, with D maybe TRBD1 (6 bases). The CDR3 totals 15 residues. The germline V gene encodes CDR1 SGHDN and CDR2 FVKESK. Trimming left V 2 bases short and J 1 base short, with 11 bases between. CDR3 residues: CASSQRTGRNTEAFF. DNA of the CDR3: TGTGCCAGCAGCCAACGTACAGGGAGGAACACTGAAGCTTTCTTT.

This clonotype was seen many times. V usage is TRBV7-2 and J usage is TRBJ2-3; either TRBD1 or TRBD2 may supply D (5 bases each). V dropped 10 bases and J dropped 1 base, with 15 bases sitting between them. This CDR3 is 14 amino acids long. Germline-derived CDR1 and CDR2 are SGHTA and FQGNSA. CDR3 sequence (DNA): TGTGCCACGGGGCTAGCCTGGGGCACAGATACGCAGTATTTT. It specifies CATGLAWGTDTQYF. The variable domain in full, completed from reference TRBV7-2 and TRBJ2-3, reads GAGVSQSPSNKVTEKGKDVELRCDPISGHTALYWYRQSLGQGLEFLIYFQGNSAPDKSGLPSDRFSAERTGGSVSTLTIQRTQQEDSAVYLCATGLAWGTDTQYFGPGTRLTVL.

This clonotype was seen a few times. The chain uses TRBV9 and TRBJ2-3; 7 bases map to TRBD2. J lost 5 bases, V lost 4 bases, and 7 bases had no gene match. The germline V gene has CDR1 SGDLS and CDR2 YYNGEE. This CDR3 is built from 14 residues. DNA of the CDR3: TGTGCCAGCAGCCGTGGGGGAGGGCGAGATACGCAGTATTTT. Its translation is CASSRGGGRDTQYF. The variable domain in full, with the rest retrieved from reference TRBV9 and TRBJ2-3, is DSGVTQTPKHLITATGQRVTLRCSPRSGDLSVYWYQQSLDQGLQFLIQYYNGEERAKGNILERFSAQQFPDLHSELNLSSLELGDSALYFCASSRGGGRDTQYFGPGTRLTVL.

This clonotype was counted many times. CDR3 in DNA: TGTGCCAGCAGTCCCGAGGGGGTCGGCACTGAAGCTTTCTTT. It translates to CASSPEGVGTEAFF. This sequence joins TRBV2 and TRBJ1-1; possibly TRBD1 for D (6 bases). The CDR3 is 14 residues long. Germline V gene data show CDR1 as SNHLY and CDR2 as FYNNEI. The ends were cut back, 5 bases at V and 4 bases at J, with 14 bases in the middle.

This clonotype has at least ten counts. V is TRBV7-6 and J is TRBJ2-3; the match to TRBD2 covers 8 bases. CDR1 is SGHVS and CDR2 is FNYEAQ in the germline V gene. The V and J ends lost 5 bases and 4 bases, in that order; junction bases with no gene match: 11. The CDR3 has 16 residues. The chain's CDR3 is CASSRGVAGLADTQYF. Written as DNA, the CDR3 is TGTGCCAGCAGCCGGGGGGTAGCGGGGTTGGCAGATACGCAGTATTTT.

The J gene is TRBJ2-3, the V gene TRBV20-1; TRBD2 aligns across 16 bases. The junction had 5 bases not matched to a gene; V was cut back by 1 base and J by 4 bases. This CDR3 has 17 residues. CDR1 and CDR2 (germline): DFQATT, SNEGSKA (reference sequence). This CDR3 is CSARGGGLAGGSDTQYF. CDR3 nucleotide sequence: TGCAGTGCTAGAGGCGGGGGACTAGCGGGGGGGTCAGATACGCAGTATTTT.

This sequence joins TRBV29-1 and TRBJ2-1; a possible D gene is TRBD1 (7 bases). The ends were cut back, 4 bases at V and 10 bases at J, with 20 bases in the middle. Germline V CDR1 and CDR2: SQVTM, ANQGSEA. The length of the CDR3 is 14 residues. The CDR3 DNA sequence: TGCAGCGTTGCCCGGGACAGAGGACTATACGAGCAGTTCTTC. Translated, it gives CSVARDRGLYEQFF.

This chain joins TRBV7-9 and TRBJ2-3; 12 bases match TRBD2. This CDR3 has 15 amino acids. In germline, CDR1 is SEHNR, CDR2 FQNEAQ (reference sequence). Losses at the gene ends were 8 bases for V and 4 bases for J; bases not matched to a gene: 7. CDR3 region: CASHRASGGADTQYF. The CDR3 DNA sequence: TGTGCCAGCCATCGGGCTAGCGGGGGGGCAGATACGCAGTATTTT.

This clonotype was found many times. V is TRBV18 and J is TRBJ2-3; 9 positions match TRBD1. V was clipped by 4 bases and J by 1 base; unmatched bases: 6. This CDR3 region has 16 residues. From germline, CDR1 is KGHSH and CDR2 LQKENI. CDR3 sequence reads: CASSQPGQGGTDTQYF. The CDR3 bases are TGTGCCAGCTCACAGCCGGGACAGGGAGGCACAGATACGCAGTATTTT.

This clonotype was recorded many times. CDR3 sequence (DNA): TGTGCCAGCAGTCTCCGGGACAGGGCAAACGAGCAGTACTTC. It translates to CASSLRDRANEQYF. The genes are TRBV12-3 or TRBV12-4 and TRBJ2-7; 9 nucleotides match TRBD1. The CDR3 loop spans 14 amino acids. With 5 bases clipped from V and 5 bases from J, the junction kept 7 bases outside the gene matches.

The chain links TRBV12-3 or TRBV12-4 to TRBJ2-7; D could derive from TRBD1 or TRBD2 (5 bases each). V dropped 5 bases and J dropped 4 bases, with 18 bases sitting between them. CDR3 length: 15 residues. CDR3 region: CASSKTGRLLYEQYF. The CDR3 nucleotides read TGTGCCAGCAGTAAGACGGGACGCCTTTTGTACGAGCAGTACTTC.

The CDR3 loop is CASSPYRIAGGPRGGELFF. Written as DNA, the CDR3 is TGTGCCAGCAGCCCGTATCGAATAGCGGGGGGCCCCAGGGGCGGGGAGCTGTTTTTT. V usage is TRBV3-1 and J usage is TRBJ2-2; 10 positions match TRBD2. CDR3 length equals 19 residues. From germline, CDR1 is LGHDT and CDR2 YNNKEL (reference sequence). The J segment lost 7 bases and the V segment lost 4 bases, leaving 18 bases of the junction unmatched.